The T cell receptor (beta chain) under discussion was sequenced for a study of blood T cell repertoires in COVID-19. How the authors handled the data: Amplification of reference gene primers provided the estimated nucleated cell counts. The assay was immunoSEQ multiplex PCR, and TCRdb's table has in-frame clones only and misses some. The D gene and trimming were derived from the DNA, and the V and J assignments and clone size from that table. This table has over 130,000 clones, 84% appearing once. Trimming shortened V by 5 bases and J by 5 bases, and 25 bases separated the two germline ends. CDR1 LGHDT and CDR2 YNNKEL come from the germline V gene (reference sequence). The CDR3 extends over 17 amino acids. Cohort allocation depended upon clinical history that participants reported.

The chain carries TRBV3-1 (or the pseudogene TRBV3-2) and TRBJ2-7, with D tentatively TRBD2 (7 bases). Sequenced sample: PBMCs or T cells enriched from blood (not recorded which). This receptor was taken from a woman in her forties or fifties with acute COVID-19. CDR3 loop: CASSAYKGGGDYDEQYF. In nucleotides, the CDR3 is TGTGCCAGCAGCGCTTATAAAGGCGGGGGCGATTATGACGAGCAGTACTTC.